The present T cell receptor beta chain was sequenced within a study of identical twins. Findings of the study overall: Twins' surplus sharing was weaker for beta out-of-frame sequences.

In TCRdb, the 5' RACE reads were re-called with MiXCR into one record per CDR3 protein. The repertoire holds roughly 1.6 million distinct CDR3 sequences, with about 31% as singletons. The sample holds a few counts of this clonotype. As yet, its antigen is unknown. The junction departs from the called germline gene at one end, perhaps through a read error. The CDR3 sequence is 16 residues long. Germline CDR1 and CDR2: MGHRA and YSYEKL. The rearrangement joins TRBV4-1 to TRBJ1-4; TRBD1 is a possible D gene (6 bases). This sequence originates from a newborn girl in good health. Sequencing used cord blood. Written as DNA, the CDR3 is TGCGCCAGCAGCCTTGGCTTTAGGACAGCCCTTGAAGAACTGTTTTTT. It specifies CASSLGFRTALEELFF.